Each of the 10 T cell receptor beta chains below was sequenced from the same sample in a study of CD8+ T cells in alopecia areata. Sequencing used cDNA as its template, made by extracting RNA and reverse transcribing it. TCRdb's copy holds only in-frame clones and misses some; the assay was immunoSEQ multiplex PCR. The sample has some 190,000 clones; around 66% are singletons. Sample treatment: oral pan-JAK inhibitor, 5-10 mg twice daily. The sample consisted of CD4+ T cells sorted from blood, taken around week 44, from a patient treated with tofacitinib. These receptors originate from a human donor with alopecia areata.

This sequence joins TRBV30 and TRBJ2-6; 7 nucleotides line up with TRBD1. The CDR3 length is 15 residues. The junction had 1 base not matched to a gene; V was cut back by 0 bases and J by 2 bases. The germline V gene encodes CDR1 GTSNPN and CDR2 SVGIG (reference sequence). This chain's CDR3 is CAWSVQGTGANVLTF. CDR3 nucleotide sequence: TGTGCCTGGAGTGTACAGGGGACTGGGGCCAACGTCCTGACTTTC. The complete variable domain, with remaining parts taken from reference TRBV30 and TRBJ2-6, reads SQTIHQWPATLVQPVGSPLSLECTVEGTSNPNLYWYRQAAGRGLQLLFYSVGIGQISSEVPQNLSASRPQDRQFILSSKKLLLSDSGFYLCAWSVQGTGANVLTFGAGSRLTVL.

The chain uses TRBV29-1 and TRBJ1-1; 8 nucleotides align to TRBD1. Looked up from germline, CDR1 is SQVTM and CDR2 is ANQGSEA. The CDR3 covers 14 residues. V lost 4 bases and J lost 2; bases outside the gene matches: 6. The CDR3 DNA follows: TGCAGCGTTGGGGCGGACAGGGTCAACACTGAAGCTTTCTTT. Translation gives CSVGADRVNTEAFF.

The chain has TRBV7-6 and TRBJ2-6, with TRBD2 as a possible D gene (6 bases). V was trimmed by 5 bases and J by 2 bases, leaving 13 bases between them. The CDR3 length is 16 residues. Germline loops: CDR1 SGHVS, CDR2 FNYEAQ. CDR3 nucleotide sequence: TGTGCCAGCAGCCTCATCGGCGGGGCTGGGGCCAACGTCCTGACTTTC. It codes for CASSLIGGAGANVLTF.

This clone was seen a few times. Distinct nucleotide sequences in the sample also encode this CDR3. V and J are TRBV29-1 and TRBJ1-2; D not certain. Germline loops: CDR1 SQVTM, CDR2 ANQGSEA. This CDR3 region has 13 residues. V gave up 6 bases and J gave up 0 bases, with 11 bases separating them. CDR3 protein: CSVAPIANYGYTF. The CDR3 DNA is TGCAGCGTCGCTCCTATAGCTAACTATGGCTACACCTTC.

Many counts were recorded for this clone. In DNA form, the CDR3 reads TGTGCCAGCAGCTTTGAGGGACTGAACACTGAAGCTTTCTTT. This translates into CASSFEGLNTEAFF. V usage is TRBV5-6 and J usage is TRBJ1-1, with a possible D match to TRBD1 (5 bases). This CDR3 region has 14 residues. Per the germline V gene, CDR1 is SGHDT and CDR2 is YYEEEE. V lost 2 bases, J lost 0 bases, and 8 bases lay in between.

This clone occurred once. The V and J genes are TRBV19 and TRBJ1-5, with TRBD1 as a possible D gene (6 bases). Deletions cut 8 bases from V and 2 bases from J, with 13 bases between. The germline V gene has CDR1 LNHDA and CDR2 SQIVND (reference sequence). This CDR3 has 14 residues. The CDR3 DNA reads TGTGCCAGTTCCCGGGGGGCTGGCAATCAGCCCCAGCATTTT. Translating gives CASSRGAGNQPQHF.

J is TRBJ1-1 and V is TRBV29-1; 8 bases align to TRBD1. Germline CDR1 SQVTM, CDR2 ANQGSEA. This CDR3 has 12 amino acids. The J segment lost 0 bases and the V segment lost 7 bases, leaving 1 base of the junction unmatched. The CDR3 loop is CSAGQVNTEAFF. The CDR3 nucleotides are TGCAGCGCGGGACAGGTGAACACTGAAGCTTTCTTT.

This clone was detected a few times. J is TRBJ2-7 and V is TRBV11-2, with D possibly matching TRBD1 (5 bases). CDR1 and CDR2 (germline): SGHAT, FQNNGV. The ends were cut back, 0 bases at V and 4 bases at J, with 7 bases in the middle. The CDR3 has 13 residues. This chain's CDR3 is CASSLEAGYEQYF. DNA for the CDR3: TGTGCCAGCAGCTTAGAGGCAGGGTACGAGCAGTACTTC. Supplemented by reference TRBV11-2 and TRBJ2-7, the full variable domain reads EAGVAQSPRYKIIEKRQSVAFWCNPISGHATLYWYQQILGQGPKLLIQFQNNGVVDDSQLPKDRFSAERLKGVDSTLKIQPAKLEDSAVYLCASSLEAGYEQYFGPGTRLTVT.

DNA for the CDR3: TGTGCCAGCAGCTTAGTTTTTGGATACGATGGCTACACCTTC. Its translation: CASSLVFGYDGYTF. This chain links TRBV7-2 with TRBJ1-2, with no clear D. The germline gives CDR1 SGHTA, CDR2 FQGNSA. The CDR3 length is 14 residues. V lost 1 base to trimming and J lost 6 bases, with 12 bases between them. Complete variable domain (other parts from reference TRBV7-2 and TRBJ1-2): GAGVSQSPSNKVTEKGKDVELRCDPISGHTALYWYRQSLGQGLEFLIYFQGNSAPDKSGLPSDRFSAERTGGSVSTLTIQRTQQEDSAVYLCASSLVFGYDGYTFGSGTRLTVV.

V gene TRBV30 combines with J gene TRBJ2-5; TRBD1 matches at 12 bases. This CDR3 has 15 amino acids. Per germline, CDR1 GTSNPN and CDR2 SVGIG (reference sequence). The trim removed 3 bases at V and 4 bases at J, leaving 6 bases unmatched. DNA of the CDR3: TGTGCCTGGAGGGGACAGGGGGCATGGGGAGAGACCCAGTACTTC. Translation: CAWRGQGAWGETQYF.